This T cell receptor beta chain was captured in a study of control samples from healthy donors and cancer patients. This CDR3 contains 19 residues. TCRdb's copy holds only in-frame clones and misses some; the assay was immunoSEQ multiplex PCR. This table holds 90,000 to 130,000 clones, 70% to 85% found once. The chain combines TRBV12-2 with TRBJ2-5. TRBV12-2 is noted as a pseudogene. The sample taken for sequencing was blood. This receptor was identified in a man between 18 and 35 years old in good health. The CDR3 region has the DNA TGTGCAAGTCGCTCACTCGGATTGGGTGAGGGGGGTATTCCAGAGACCCAGTACTTC. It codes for CASRSLGLGEGGIPETQYF.